The present T cell receptor (beta chain) was sequenced within a study of shared clonotypes between healthy human individuals. TCRdb's copy holds only in-frame clones and misses some; the assay was immunoSEQ multiplex PCR. Of over a million clones listed, more than 75% are singletons. This CDR3 contains 14 residues. The V gene's germline CDR1 is SQVTM and CDR2 ANQGSEA. Trimming pared 7 bases from V and 0 bases from J, leaving 13 bases between. This TCR derives from a man younger than 35 in good health. Some clones in this sample may be carry-over from other donors' samples. The gene calls are TRBV29-1 and TRBJ2-1; D not certain. Sequencing was done on a sample of memory CD4+ T cells from PBMCs. Documented subset: CD45RA-negative fraction. In DNA form, the CDR3 reads TGCAGCGGCGCTACAGAAAGCTCCTACAATGAGCAGTTCTTC. Translated: CSGATESSYNEQFF.